Listed below are T cell receptor beta chains from one sample, sequenced in a study of CD8 T cells in Susac syndrome. TCRdb itself ran the immunoSEQ multiplex PCR reads through MiXCR, one entry per CDR3 protein. The profile shows around 130,000 distinct CDR3 sequences, roughly 94% of them singletons. Specimen: CD8+ T cells from PBMCs. Receptors were obtained from a human donor with Susac syndrome. CDR3s include the opening cysteine and the closing phenylalanine or tryptophan. The D gene is left open where the match is weak. Clone size is stated in some rows and not others, as once, few, many or a class when expanded.

TRBV14	TRBJ1-2	NA	NA	CASSQDHGYGGYTF	TGTGCCAGCAGCCAAGACCATGGGTATGGTGGCTACACCTTC
TRBV9	TRBJ2-5	NA	NA	CASGAGKETQYF	TGTGCCAGCGGGGCAGGGAAAGAGACCCAGTACTTC
TRBV5-1	TRBJ2-1	TRBD1	NA	CASSSRTGGNYNEQFF	TGCGCCAGCAGCTCCCGGACAGGGGGCAACTACAATGAGCAGTTCTTC
TRBV20-1	TRBJ2-1	NA	NA	CSARDLGPVSSYNEQFF	TGCAGTGCTAGAGATCTGGGGCCTGTAAGCTCCTACAATGAGCAGTTCTTC
TRBV5-1	TRBJ1-1	NA	NA	CASSGTLDTEAFF	TGCGCCAGCAGTGGCACCCTGGACACTGAAGCTTTCTTT
TRBV3-1	TRBJ2-1	TRBD1	NA	CASSHWTGLDNEQFF	TGTGCCAGCAGCCATTGGACAGGTCTGGACAATGAGCAGTTCTTC
TRBV12-3/TRBV12-4	TRBJ2-7	TRBD1	NA	CASSFGQGASYEQYF	TGTGCCAGCAGTTTCGGACAGGGGGCATCCTACGAGCAGTACTTC
TRBV7-9	TRBJ2-3	NA	NA	CASSSPGGSTDTQYF	TGTGCCAGCAGCTCCCCTGGCGGTAGCACAGATACGCAGTATTTT
TRBV9	TRBJ2-1	NA	NA	CASKNDLGDNEQFF	TGTGCCAGCAAAAACGATCTGGGAGACAATGAGCAGTTCTTC
TRBV19	TRBJ1-6	NA	NA	CASSAQSYNSPLHF	TGTGCCAGTAGCGCCCAATCCTACAATTCACCCCTCCACTTT
TRBV2	TRBJ2-3	NA	NA	CASRTEARRGDTQYF	TGTGCCAGCAGGACTGAGGCCCGACGAGGGGATACGCAGTATTTT
TRBV19	TRBJ1-5	NA	NA	CASSLRGLSNQPQHF	TGTGCCAGTAGTTTAAGGGGACTTAGCAATCAGCCCCAGCATTTT
TRBV20-1	TRBJ1-2	NA	NA	CSVADSLYGYTF	TGCAGTGTTGCAGACAGCCTCTATGGCTACACCTTC
TRBV24-1	TRBJ2-2	NA	NA	CATRDRHTGELFF	TGTGCCACCAGAGACAGACACACCGGGGAGCTGTTTTTT
TRBV5-6	TRBJ2-2	NA	NA	CASSPEDGFTGELFF	TGTGCCAGCAGCCCAGAGGACGGTTTCACCGGGGAGCTGTTTTTT
TRBV7-8	TRBJ2-7	TRBD1	NA	CASSFGTGVEQYF	TGTGCCAGCAGCTTCGGGACAGGGGTCGAGCAGTACTTC
TRBV30	TRBJ2-2	NA	NA	CAWGYGNTGELFF	TGTGCCTGGGGGTACGGAAACACCGGGGAGCTGTTTTTT
TRBV13	TRBJ1-2	NA	NA	CASSPQLDGYTF	TGTGCCAGCAGCCCCCAACTCGATGGCTACACCTTC
TRBV5-1	TRBJ2-1	NA	NA	CASSPLGPEQFF	TGCGCCAGCAGCCCCCTCGGTCCTGAGCAGTTCTTC
TRBV29-1	TRBJ1-2	NA	NA	CSVVSGDGERDGYTF	TGCAGCGTTGTCTCGGGCGACGGAGAGAGAGATGGCTACACCTTC
TRBV18	TRBJ2-7	TRBD1	NA	CASSHRDRAYEQYF	TGTGCCAGCTCACACCGGGACAGGGCCTACGAGCAGTACTTC
TRBV7-9	TRBJ1-5	TRBD1	few	CASSSSQGAQPQHF	TGTGCCAGCAGCTCATCCCAGGGGGCTCAGCCCCAGCATTTT
TRBV15	TRBJ2-7	TRBD2	few	CATSAGTSGLLGEQYF	TGTGCCACCAGCGCAGGGACTAGCGGTCTACTGGGCGAGCAGTACTTC
TRBV15	TRBJ2-3	NA	NA	CATSGGADDTQYF	TGTGCCACCAGCGGGGGAGCTGACGATACGCAGTATTTT
TRBV15	TRBJ1-5	NA	once	CATSRDQGGRPQHF	TGTGCCACCAGCAGAGACCAGGGAGGGAGGCCCCAGCATTTT
TRBV29-1	TRBJ1-2	TRBD1	once	CSVSGTEDANYGYTF	TGCAGCGTTTCTGGGACAGAAGACGCTAACTATGGCTACACCTTC
TRBV30	TRBJ1-1	NA	NA	CAWNYRGADTEAFF	TGTGCCTGGAATTACCGAGGGGCCGACACTGAAGCTTTCTTT
TRBV5-6	TRBJ1-5	NA	NA	CASSSLTGLQPQHF	TGTGCCAGCAGCTCCCTCACGGGGTTGCAGCCCCAGCATTTT
TRBV28	TRBJ2-7	NA	NA	CASGRTPYEQYF	TGTGCCAGCGGAAGGACGCCCTACGAGCAGTACTTC
TRBV5-1	TRBJ2-7	NA	NA	CASSFRSSTYEQYF	TGCGCCAGCAGCTTTCGCAGTAGCACCTACGAGCAGTACTTC
TRBV30	TRBJ1-5	NA	NA	CAWSPILWDSNQPQHF	TGTGCCTGGAGCCCCATCCTCTGGGATAGCAATCAGCCCCAGCATTTT
TRBV4-1	TRBJ2-7	NA	NA	CASSQPDRLSYEQYF	TGCGCCAGCAGCCAACCCGACAGGTTGTCCTACGAGCAGTACTTC
TRBV10-3	TRBJ2-3	TRBD1	NA	CATLGQGGSTDTQYF	TGTGCCACCCTCGGACAGGGGGGGAGCACAGATACGCAGTATTTT
TRBV12-3/TRBV12-4	TRBJ2-7	TRBD1	NA	CASSPGTGGDEQYF	TGTGCCAGCAGTCCCGGGACAGGGGGGGACGAGCAGTACTTC
TRBV15	TRBJ1-2	TRBD1	NA	CATSWGQGLDGYTF	TGTGCCACCAGCTGGGGACAGGGGCTCGATGGCTACACCTTC
TRBV29-1	TRBJ2-5	NA	NA	CSVEEGPNGKETQYF	TGCAGCGTTGAAGAAGGGCCTAACGGAAAAGAGACCCAGTACTTC
TRBV9	TRBJ1-1	TRBD1	once	CASSVGTGDGPFF	TGTGCCAGCAGCGTAGGGACAGGGGATGGACCTTTCTTT
TRBV9	TRBJ2-2	TRBD2	NA	CASSGIAGGWAGELFF	TGTGCCAGCAGCGGAATAGCGGGAGGATGGGCCGGGGAGCTGTTTTTT
TRBV29-1	TRBJ2-7	TRBD1	few	CSVPGQGFYEQYF	TGCAGCGTACCGGGACAGGGTTTCTACGAGCAGTACTTC
TRBV20-1	TRBJ2-1	TRBD1	NA	CSARQGRSYNEQFF	TGCAGTGCTCGACAGGGGCGCTCCTACAATGAGCAGTTCTTC
TRBV20-1	TRBJ2-7	NA	NA	CSARQGPLEQYF	TGCAGTGCTAGACAGGGGCCCCTCGAGCAGTACTTC
TRBV7-9	TRBJ1-1	NA	NA	CASSLSVEAFF	TGTGCCAGCAGCTTATCCGTAGAAGCTTTCTTT
TRBV5-4	TRBJ2-7	TRBD1	NA	CASSTTGLYEQYF	TGTGCCAGCAGCACGACAGGGCTCTACGAGCAGTACTTC
TRBV7-9	TRBJ1-1	TRBD1	NA	CASRTGMNTEAFF	TGTGCCAGTAGGACAGGGATGAACACTGAAGCTTTCTTT
TRBV7-9	TRBJ2-5	TRBD2	NA	CASSASGGNQETQYF	TGTGCCAGCAGCGCTAGCGGGGGAAACCAAGAGACCCAGTACTTC
TRBV13	TRBJ2-3	TRBD2	NA	CASTAGRDYTDTQYF	TGTGCCAGCACCGCCGGAAGGGACTACACAGATACGCAGTATTTT
TRBV29-1	TRBJ2-4	NA	NA	CSVEGGEDAKNIQYF	TGCAGCGTTGAAGGCGGGGAGGATGCCAAAAACATTCAGTACTTC